This T cell receptor beta chain was recovered during a study of PD-1 blockade in classical Hodgkin lymphoma. The study, taken as a whole, reports: Newly diagnosed patients were said to have less baseline TCR diversity than healthy donors did.

Only in-frame clones appear in the TCRdb table, and some are missing; sequencing was by immunoSEQ multiplex PCR. Counted here are around 36,000 clones, approximately 87% occurring once; the ten biggest clones make up about 9%. To note about this clone: Its antigen is currently unknown.

There are 15 residues in the CDR3. Germline lookup yields CDR1 SGHTA and CDR2 FQGTGA. Patients all relapsed after autologous stem cell transplantation, and there was variation in brentuximab vedotin exposure. The clonotype was recovered from a human donor with classical Hodgkin lymphoma. Sequencing was performed on peripheral blood mononuclear cells (PBMCs), taken at baseline. J is TRBJ2-5 and V is TRBV7-3; D is unclear. Gene TRBJ2-7 matches the end of the DNA better, so the J call may be wrong. This CDR3 is CASSKLGRQNYEQYF. DNA for the CDR3: TGTGCCAGCAGTAAATTGGGCAGACAAAACTACGAGCAGTACTTC.